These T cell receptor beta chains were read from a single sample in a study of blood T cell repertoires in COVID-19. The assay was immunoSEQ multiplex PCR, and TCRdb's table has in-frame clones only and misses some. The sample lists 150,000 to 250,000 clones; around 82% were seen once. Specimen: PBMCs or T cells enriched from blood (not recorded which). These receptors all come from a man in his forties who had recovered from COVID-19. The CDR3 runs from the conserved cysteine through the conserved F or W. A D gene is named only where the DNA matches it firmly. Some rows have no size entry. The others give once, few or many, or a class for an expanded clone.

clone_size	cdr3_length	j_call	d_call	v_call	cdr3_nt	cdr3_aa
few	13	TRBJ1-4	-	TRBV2	TGTGCCAGCAGCGCAAATGGCGGGGAAAAACTGTTTTTT	CASSANGGEKLFF
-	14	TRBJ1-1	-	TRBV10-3	TGTGCCATCAGGACGAGGACACAGAACACTGAAGCTTTCTTT	CAIRTRTQNTEAFF
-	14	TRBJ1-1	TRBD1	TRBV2	TGTGCCAGCAGTGAACGAACAGGGGGCACTGAAGCTTTCTTT	CASSERTGGTEAFF
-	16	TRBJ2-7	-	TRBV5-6	TGTGCCAGCAGCTTGGGCAGGGTGGGAAGAGCGGGCGAGCAGTACTTC	CASSLGRVGRAGEQYF
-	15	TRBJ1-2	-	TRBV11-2	TGTGCCAGCAGCTTGGGGGGTTCAACGTATCGGGGCTACACCTTC	CASSLGGSTYRGYTF
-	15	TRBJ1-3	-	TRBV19	TGTGCCAGTACCTTGAAGCATCGGCCGCGGGACACCATATATTTT	CASTLKHRPRDTIYF
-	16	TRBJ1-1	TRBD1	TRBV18	TGTGCCAGCTCACCGGGACAGGGTATAGGTATGACTGAAGCTTTCTTT	CASSPGQGIGMTEAFF
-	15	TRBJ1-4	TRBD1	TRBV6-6	TGTGCCAGCAGTAAATCGACAGGGGAATATGAAAAACTGTTTTTT	CASSKSTGEYEKLFF
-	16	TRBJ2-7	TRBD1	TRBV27	TGTGCCAGCAGTTTATTTTCCCCGGGACAGGGTTACGAGCAGTACTTC	CASSLFSPGQGYEQYF
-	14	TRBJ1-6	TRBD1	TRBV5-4	TGTGCCAGCAGCTTTGAAGGGGGCAATTCACCCCTCCACTTT	CASSFEGGNSPLHF
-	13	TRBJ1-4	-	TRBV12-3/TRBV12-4	TGTGCCAGCAGCTTGGGGGGGTGGGAAAAACTGTTTTTT	CASSLGGWEKLFF
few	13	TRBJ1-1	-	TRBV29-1	TGCAGCGTTGTGCTGTCAGGGCCAGAGCGAGCTTTCTTT	CSVVLSGPERAFF
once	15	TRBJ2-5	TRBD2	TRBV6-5	TGTGCCAGCAGCCCCAGGGAGGGAGTACAAGAGACCCAGTACTTC	CASSPREGVQETQYF
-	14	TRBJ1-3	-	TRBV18	TGTGCCAGCTCACCTCCAGGGGCCGGAAACACCATATATTTT	CASSPPGAGNTIYF
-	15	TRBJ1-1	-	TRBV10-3	TGTGCCATCGGTAGGGACATCAGAGAGAACACTGAAGCTTTCTTT	CAIGRDIRENTEAFF
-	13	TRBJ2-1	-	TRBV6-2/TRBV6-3	TGTGCCAGCAGTTATAGGCTAGCCCATGAGCAGTTCTTC	CASSYRLAHEQFF
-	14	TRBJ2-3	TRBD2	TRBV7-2	TGTGCCAGCAGCCCGGGGACTAGCCCAGATACGCAGTATTTT	CASSPGTSPDTQYF
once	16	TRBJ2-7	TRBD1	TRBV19	TGTGCCAGTAGTCTTATCCGGGACAGGGGGCTCAATGAGCAGTACTTC	CASSLIRDRGLNEQYF
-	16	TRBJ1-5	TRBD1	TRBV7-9	TGTGCCAGCGTCAAGTGGACAGGGTATAGCAATCAGCCCCAGCATTTT	CASVKWTGYSNQPQHF
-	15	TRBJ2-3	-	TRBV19	TGTGCCAGTGGTTTGGGTAGCGGAAAGTCAGATACGCAGTATTTT	CASGLGSGKSDTQYF
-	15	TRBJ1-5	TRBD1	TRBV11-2	TGTGCCAGCAGCTTAGAACCAGGGGGCCTGCAGCCCCAGCATTTT	CASSLEPGGLQPQHF
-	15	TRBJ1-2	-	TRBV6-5	TGTGCCAGCAGTTACTTCCATTCCAGTAACTATGGCTACACCTTC	CASSYFHSSNYGYTF
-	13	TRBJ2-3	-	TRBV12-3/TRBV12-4	TGTGCCAGCAGTCCCAGATACACAGATACGCAGTATTTT	CASSPRYTDTQYF
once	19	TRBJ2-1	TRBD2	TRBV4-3	TGCGCCAGCAGCCAAGAGGGACTAGCGGGCCTTAGCTCCTACAATGAGCAGTTCTTC	CASSQEGLAGLSSYNEQFF
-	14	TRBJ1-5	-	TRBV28	TGTGCCAGCAGTGGGGGCGGGGGTAATCAGCCCCAGCATTTT	CASSGGGGNQPQHF
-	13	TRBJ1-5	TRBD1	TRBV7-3	TGTGCCAGCAGCCCTGACAGGGCCCAGCCCCAGCATTTT	CASSPDRAQPQHF
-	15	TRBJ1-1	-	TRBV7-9	TGTGCCAGCAGCTTATGGGTCGGGGGTGGCACTGAAGCTTTCTTT	CASSLWVGGGTEAFF
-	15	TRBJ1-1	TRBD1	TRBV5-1	TGCGCCAGCAGCCCGATAGGACAGGGGAGAACTGAAGCTTTCTTT	CASSPIGQGRTEAFF
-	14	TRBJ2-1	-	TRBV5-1	TGCGCCAGTACTAGCCAACACTCCTACAATGAGCAGTTCTTC	CASTSQHSYNEQFF
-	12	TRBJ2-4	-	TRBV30	TGTGCCTGGAGTGTATTGGGGGCCATTCAGTACTTC	CAWSVLGAIQYF
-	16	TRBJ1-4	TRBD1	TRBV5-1	TGCGCCAGCAGCTTGGCTAGTCGACAGGGTGGCGAAAAACTGTTTTTT	CASSLASRQGGEKLFF
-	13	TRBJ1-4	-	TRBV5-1	TGCGCCAGCAGCTTGGGAGGGGGTGAAAAACTGTTTTTT	CASSLGGGEKLFF
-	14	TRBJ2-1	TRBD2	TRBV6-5	TGTGCCAGCGGACTAGCGGGAGGTTACAATGAGCAGTTCTTC	CASGLAGGYNEQFF
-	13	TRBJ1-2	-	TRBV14	TGTGCCAGCAGCCCTGACAGGTACTATGGCTACACCTTC	CASSPDRYYGYTF
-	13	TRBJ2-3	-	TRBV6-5	TGTGCCAGCAGGGACACTCACACAGATACGCAGTATTTT	CASRDTHTDTQYF